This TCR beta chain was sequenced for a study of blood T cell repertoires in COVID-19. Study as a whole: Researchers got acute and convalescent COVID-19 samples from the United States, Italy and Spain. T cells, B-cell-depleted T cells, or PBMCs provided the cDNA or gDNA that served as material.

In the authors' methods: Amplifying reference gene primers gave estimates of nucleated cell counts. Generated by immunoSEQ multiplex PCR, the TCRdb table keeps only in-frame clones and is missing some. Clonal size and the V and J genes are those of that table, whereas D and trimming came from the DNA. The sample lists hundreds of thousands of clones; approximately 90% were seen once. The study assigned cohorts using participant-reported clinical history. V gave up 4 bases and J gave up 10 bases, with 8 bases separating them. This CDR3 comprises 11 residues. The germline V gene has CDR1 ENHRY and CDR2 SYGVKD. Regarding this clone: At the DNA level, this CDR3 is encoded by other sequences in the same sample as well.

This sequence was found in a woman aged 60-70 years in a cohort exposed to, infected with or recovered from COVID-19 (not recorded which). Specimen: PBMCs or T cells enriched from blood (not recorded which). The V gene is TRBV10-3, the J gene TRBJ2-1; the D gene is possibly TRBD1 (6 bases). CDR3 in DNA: TGTGCCATCAGTGCCGACAGGGAGCAGTTCTTC. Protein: CAISADREQFF.